Listed here is a single TCR beta chain. A split of CD4+ cells into CD45RA+ naive and CD45RA-negative memory subsets was performed. V was clipped by 5 bases and J by 6 bases; unmatched bases: 6. Germline-derived CDR1 and CDR2 are SGHTA and FQGNSA. The CDR3 runs 15 residues. TCRdb's copy holds only in-frame clones and misses some; the assay was immunoSEQ multiplex PCR. Altogether around 1.5 million clones are present, 95% to 99% being singletons, with the ten largest covering around 0.47%. The data originate from a study of shared clonotypes between healthy human individuals. In the study overall: The donor pool was made up of two women and a few men aged 18 to 49.

This rearrangement joins TRBV7-2 to TRBJ2-1; TRBD2 aligns across 11 bases. Sequencing was performed on naive CD4+ T cells sorted from blood. As to subset: CD45RA+ positively selected. The clonotype was recovered from a man aged 30 to 45 in good health. For the CDR3, the DNA is TGTGCCAGCAGCCCTCTAGCGGGGGGACGCAATGAGCAGTTCTTC. Its protein product is CASSPLAGGRNEQFF. The full variable domain, with the rest looked up from reference TRBV7-2 and TRBJ2-1, is GAGVSQSPSNKVTEKGKDVELRCDPISGHTALYWYRQSLGQGLEFLIYFQGNSAPDKSGLPSDRFSAERTGGSVSTLTIQRTQQEDSAVYLCASSPLAGGRNEQFFGPGTRLTVL.